Following are 3 T cell receptor beta chains from one sample sequenced in a study of blood T cell repertoires in COVID-19. The method was immunoSEQ multiplex PCR; TCRdb's version includes in-frame clones alone and lacks a portion of them. The sample lists around 100,000 clones, 85% to 90% seen once, with approximately 5.1% in the top ten. The sample comprised peripheral blood. The receptor source for this set is a human donor in a cohort sampled during active COVID-19.

This clone occurred once. The chain has TRBV2 and TRBJ2-3; no clear D. The V end lost 7 bases, the J end lost 2 bases, and 10 bases lay between the germline ends. In germline, CDR1 is SNHLY, CDR2 FYNNEI. This CDR3 spans 13 amino acids. The CDR3 DNA follows: TGTGCCAGCAAGGCGGCAGCCACAGATACGCAGTATTTT. Translating gives CASKAAATDTQYF. The variable domain in full, completed from reference TRBV2 and TRBJ2-3, reads EPEVTQTPSHQVTQMGQEVILRCVPISNHLYFYWYRQILGQKVEFLVSFYNNEISEKSEIFDDQFSVERPDGSNFTLKIRSTKLEDSAMYFCASKAAATDTQYFGPGTRLTVL.

This sequence joins TRBV5-1 and TRBJ2-3; 7 bases agree with TRBD1. Trimming at V came to 3 bases and at J to 0 bases, leaving 4 bases not matched to a gene. CDR3 size: 15 residues. CDR1 and CDR2 from the germline V gene are SGHRS and YFSETQ. This CDR3 reads CASSSRTGSTDTQYF. The CDR3, as DNA: TGCGCCAGCAGCTCAAGGACAGGTAGCACAGATACGCAGTATTTT.

The rearrangement links TRBV12-5 to TRBJ2-3, with 7 bases identical to TRBD1. This CDR3 has 16 amino acids. CDR1 and CDR2 (germline): LGHNT, FRNRAP. J lost 2 bases, V lost 5 bases, and 10 bases had no gene match. The CDR3 bases are TGTGCTAGTGGTCCCCTATCGGGACAGAACACAGATACGCAGTATTTT. Protein product: CASGPLSGQNTDTQYF.